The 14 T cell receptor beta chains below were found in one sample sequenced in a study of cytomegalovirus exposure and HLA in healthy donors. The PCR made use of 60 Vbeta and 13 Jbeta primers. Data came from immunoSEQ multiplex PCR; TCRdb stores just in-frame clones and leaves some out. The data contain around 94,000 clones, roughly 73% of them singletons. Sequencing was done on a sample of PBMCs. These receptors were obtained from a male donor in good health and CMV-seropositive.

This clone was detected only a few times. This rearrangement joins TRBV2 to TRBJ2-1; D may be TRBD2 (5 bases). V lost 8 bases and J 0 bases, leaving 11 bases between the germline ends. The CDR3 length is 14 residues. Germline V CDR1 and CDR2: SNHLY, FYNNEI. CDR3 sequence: CASLRDSSYNEQFF. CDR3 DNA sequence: TGTGCCAGCCTGAGGGATTCCTCCTACAATGAGCAGTTCTTC.

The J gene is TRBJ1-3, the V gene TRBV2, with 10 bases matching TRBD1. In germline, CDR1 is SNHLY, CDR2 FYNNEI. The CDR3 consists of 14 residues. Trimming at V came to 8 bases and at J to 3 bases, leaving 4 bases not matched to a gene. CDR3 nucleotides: TGTGCCAGCCGGGACAGGGGACATGGAAACACCATATATTTT. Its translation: CASRDRGHGNTIYF.

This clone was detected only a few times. CDR3 DNA: TGTGCCAGCAGTCTAACTAGCGGGACTTCCTACGAGCAGTACTTC. It specifies CASSLTSGTSYEQYF. The V and J genes are TRBV27 and TRBJ2-7; TRBD2 matches 10 bases. Germline assignment: CDR1 MNHEY and CDR2 SMNVEV (reference sequence). J was trimmed by 1 base and V by 5 bases; bases with no gene match: 5. The CDR3 spans 15 residues.

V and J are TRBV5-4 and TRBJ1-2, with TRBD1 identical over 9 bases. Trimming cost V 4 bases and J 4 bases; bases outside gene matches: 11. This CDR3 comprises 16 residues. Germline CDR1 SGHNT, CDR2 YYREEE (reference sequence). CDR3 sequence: CASSPIRDRDFYGYTF. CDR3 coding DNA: TGTGCCAGCAGCCCGATCCGGGACAGGGATTTCTATGGCTACACCTTC.

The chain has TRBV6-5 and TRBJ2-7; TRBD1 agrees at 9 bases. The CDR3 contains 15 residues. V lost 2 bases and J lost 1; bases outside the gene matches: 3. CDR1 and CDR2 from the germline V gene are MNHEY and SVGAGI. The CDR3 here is CASSYGTGISYEQYF. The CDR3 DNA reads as TGTGCCAGCAGTTACGGGACAGGGATATCCTACGAGCAGTACTTC.

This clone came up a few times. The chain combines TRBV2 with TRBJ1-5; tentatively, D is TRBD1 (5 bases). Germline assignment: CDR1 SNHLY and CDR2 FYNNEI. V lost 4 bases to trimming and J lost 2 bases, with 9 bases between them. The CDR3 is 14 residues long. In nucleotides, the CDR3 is TGTGCCAGCAGTGTGGTCAGGGGCAATCAGCCCCAGCATTTT. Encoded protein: CASSVVRGNQPQHF.

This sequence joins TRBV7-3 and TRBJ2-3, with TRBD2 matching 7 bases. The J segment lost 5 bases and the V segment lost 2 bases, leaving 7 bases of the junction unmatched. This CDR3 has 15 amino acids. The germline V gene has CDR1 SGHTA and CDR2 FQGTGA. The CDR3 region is CASSLVGGVVDTQYF. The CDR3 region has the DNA TGTGCCAGCAGCTTAGTGGGGGGGGTGGTAGATACGCAGTATTTT. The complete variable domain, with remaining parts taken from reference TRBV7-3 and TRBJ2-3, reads GAGVSQTPSNKVTEKGKYVELRCDPISGHTALYWYRQSLGQGPEFLIYFQGTGAADDSGLPNDRFFAVRPEGSVSTLKIQRTERGDSAVYLCASSLVGGVVDTQYFGPGTRLTVL.

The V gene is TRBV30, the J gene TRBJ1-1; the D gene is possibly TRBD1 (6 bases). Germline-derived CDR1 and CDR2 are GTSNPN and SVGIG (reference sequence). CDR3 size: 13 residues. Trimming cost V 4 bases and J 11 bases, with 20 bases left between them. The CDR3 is CAWTGHSGQGAFF. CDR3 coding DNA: TGTGCCTGGACTGGCCACTCGGGCCAGGGGGCTTTCTTT. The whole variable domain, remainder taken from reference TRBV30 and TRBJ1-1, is SQTIHQWPATLVQPVGSPLSLECTVEGTSNPNLYWYRQAAGRGLQLLFYSVGIGQISSEVPQNLSASRPQDRQFILSSKKLLLSDSGFYLCAWTGHSGQGAFFGQGTRLTVV.

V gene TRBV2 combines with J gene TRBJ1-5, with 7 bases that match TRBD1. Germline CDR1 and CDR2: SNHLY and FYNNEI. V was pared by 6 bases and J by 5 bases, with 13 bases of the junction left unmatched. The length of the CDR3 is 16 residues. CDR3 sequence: CASRDISTGRHQPQHF. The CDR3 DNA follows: TGTGCCAGCAGGGATATATCGACAGGGAGGCATCAGCCCCAGCATTTT.

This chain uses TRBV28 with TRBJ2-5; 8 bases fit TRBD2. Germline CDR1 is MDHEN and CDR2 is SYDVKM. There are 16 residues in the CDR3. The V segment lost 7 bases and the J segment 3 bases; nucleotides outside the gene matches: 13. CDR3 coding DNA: TGTGCCAGCACCCCGGCGGGGGGCTCCTGGGAAGAGACCCAGTACTTC. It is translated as CASTPAGGSWEETQYF.

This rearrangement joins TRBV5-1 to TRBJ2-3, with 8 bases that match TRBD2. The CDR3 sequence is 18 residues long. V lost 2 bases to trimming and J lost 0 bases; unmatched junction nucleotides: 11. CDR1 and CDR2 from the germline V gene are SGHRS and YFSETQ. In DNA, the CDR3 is TGCGCCAGCAGCTTCGGTCTTAAGGTAGCGGGAAGCACAGATACGCAGTATTTT. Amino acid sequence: CASSFGLKVAGSTDTQYF.

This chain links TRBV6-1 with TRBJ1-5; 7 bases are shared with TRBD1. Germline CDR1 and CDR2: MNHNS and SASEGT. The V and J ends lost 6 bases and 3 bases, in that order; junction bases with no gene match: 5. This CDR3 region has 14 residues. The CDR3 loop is CASSFGQDNQPQHF. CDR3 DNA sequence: TGTGCCAGCAGCTTTGGACAGGACAATCAGCCCCAGCATTTT.

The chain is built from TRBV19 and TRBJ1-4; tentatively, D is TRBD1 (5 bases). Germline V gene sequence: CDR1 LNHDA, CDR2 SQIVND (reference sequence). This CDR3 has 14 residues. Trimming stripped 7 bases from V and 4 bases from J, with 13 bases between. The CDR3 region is CASTVTAVNEKLFF. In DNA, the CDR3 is TGTGCCAGTACGGTGACAGCAGTTAATGAAAAACTGTTTTTT.

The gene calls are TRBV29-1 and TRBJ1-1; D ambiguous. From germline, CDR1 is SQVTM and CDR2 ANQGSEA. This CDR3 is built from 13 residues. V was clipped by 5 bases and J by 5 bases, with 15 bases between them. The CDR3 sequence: CSVSTDPGTEAFF. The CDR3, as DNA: TGCAGCGTTTCAACCGACCCAGGAACTGAAGCTTTCTTT. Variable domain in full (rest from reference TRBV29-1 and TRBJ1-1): SAVISQKPSRDICQRGTSLTIQCQVDSQVTMMFWYRQQPGQSLTLIATANQGSEATYESGFVIDKFPISRPNLTFSTLTVSNMSPEDSSIYLCSVSTDPGTEAFFGQGTRLTVV.